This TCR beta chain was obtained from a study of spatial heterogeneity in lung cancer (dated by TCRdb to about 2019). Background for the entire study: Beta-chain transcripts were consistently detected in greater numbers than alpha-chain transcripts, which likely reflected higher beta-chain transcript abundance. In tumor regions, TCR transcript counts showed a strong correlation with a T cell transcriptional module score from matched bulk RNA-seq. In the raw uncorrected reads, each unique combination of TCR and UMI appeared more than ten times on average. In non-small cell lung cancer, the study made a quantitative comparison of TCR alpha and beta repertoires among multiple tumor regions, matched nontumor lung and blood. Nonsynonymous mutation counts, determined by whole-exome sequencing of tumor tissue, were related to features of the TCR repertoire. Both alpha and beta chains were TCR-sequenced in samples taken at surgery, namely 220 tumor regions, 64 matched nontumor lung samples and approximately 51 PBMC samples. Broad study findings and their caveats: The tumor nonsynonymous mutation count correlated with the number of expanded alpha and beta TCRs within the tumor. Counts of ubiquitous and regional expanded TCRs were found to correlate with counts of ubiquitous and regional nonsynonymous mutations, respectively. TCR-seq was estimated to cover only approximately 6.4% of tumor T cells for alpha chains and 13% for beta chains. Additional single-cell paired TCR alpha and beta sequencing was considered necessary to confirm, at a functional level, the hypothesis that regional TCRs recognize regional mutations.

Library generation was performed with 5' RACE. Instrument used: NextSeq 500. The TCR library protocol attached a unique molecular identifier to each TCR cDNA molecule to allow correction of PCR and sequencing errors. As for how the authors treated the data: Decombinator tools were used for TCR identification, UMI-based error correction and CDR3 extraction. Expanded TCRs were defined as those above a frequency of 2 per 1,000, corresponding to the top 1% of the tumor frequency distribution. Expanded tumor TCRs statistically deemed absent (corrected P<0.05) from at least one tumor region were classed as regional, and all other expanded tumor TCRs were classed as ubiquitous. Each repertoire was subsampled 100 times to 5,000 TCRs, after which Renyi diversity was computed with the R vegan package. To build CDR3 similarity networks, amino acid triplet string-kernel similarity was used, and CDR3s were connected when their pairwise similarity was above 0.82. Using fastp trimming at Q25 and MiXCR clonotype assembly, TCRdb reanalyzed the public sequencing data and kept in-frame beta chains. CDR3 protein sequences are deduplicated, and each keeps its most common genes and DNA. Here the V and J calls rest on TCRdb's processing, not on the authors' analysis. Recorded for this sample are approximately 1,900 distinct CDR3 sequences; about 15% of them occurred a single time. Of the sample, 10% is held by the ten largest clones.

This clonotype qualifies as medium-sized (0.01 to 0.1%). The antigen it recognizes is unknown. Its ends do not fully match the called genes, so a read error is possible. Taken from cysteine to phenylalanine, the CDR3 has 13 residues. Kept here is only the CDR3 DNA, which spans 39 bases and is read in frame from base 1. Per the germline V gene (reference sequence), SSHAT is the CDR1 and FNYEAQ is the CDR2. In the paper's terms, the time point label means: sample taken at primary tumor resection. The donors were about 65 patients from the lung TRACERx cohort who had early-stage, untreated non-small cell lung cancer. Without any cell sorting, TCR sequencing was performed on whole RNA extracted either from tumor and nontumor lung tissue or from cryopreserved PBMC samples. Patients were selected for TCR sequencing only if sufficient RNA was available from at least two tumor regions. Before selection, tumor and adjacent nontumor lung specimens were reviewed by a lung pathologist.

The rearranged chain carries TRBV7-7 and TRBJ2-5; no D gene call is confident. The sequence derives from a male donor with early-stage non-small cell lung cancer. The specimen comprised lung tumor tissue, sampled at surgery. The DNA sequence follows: TGTGCTAGCAGCCTACGCGGTGGGGAGACCCAGTACTTC. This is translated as CASSLRGGETQYF.